The 25 T cell receptor beta chains listed next were all sequenced from one sample in a study of blood T cell repertoires in COVID-19. Using immunoSEQ multiplex PCR, the repertoire was profiled, and TCRdb retains in-frame clones only, with some absent. The data hold 250,000 to 350,000 clones, with approximately 90% observed a single time. The sequenced sample was PBMCs or T cells enriched from blood (not recorded which). The receptors were sampled from a woman aged 45-65 years who had recovered from COVID-19.

This clone occurred once. This rearrangement joins TRBV27 to TRBJ2-2; TRBD2 is a possible D gene (7 bases). The V end was cut by 2 bases, the J end by 5 bases, with 12 bases between. This CDR3 is 15 amino acids long. Germline V gives CDR1 MNHEY, CDR2 SMNVEV (reference sequence). The CDR3 sequence: CASSLDEGGTGELFF. The CDR3, as DNA: TGTGCCAGCAGTTTAGATGAGGGGGGGACCGGGGAGCTGTTTTTT.

This clone was observed a single time. In nucleotides, the CDR3 is TGTGCCAGCAGAAAAAATGGACAGGGAACCTATGGCTACACCTTC. Amino acid sequence: CASRKNGQGTYGYTF. The chain recombines TRBV28 with TRBJ1-2; 8 nucleotides align to TRBD1. The CDR3 is 15 amino acids. V lost 6 bases and J lost 4; bases outside the gene matches: 10. In germline, CDR1 is MDHEN, CDR2 SYDVKM.

The chain couples TRBV6-5 to TRBJ2-7, with D perhaps matching TRBD1 (6 bases). Germline values: CDR1 MNHEY, CDR2 SVGAGI. The ends were cut back, 4 bases at V and 6 bases at J, with 16 bases in the middle. CDR3 size: 14 residues. CDR3 nucleotide sequence: TGTGCCAGCAGTTCCCCTACAGGGTCTAGCGAGCAGTACTTC. It is translated as CASSSPTGSSEQYF.

The chain couples TRBV27 to TRBJ1-6; D possibly corresponds to TRBD1 (6 bases). With 3 bases removed from V and 7 bases from J, the gap between germline ends came to 10 bases. This CDR3 region has 14 residues. The germline gives CDR1 MNHEY, CDR2 SMNVEV (reference sequence). The chain's CDR3 is CASSFLDSNSPLHF. Written as DNA, the CDR3 is TGTGCCAGCAGTTTTTTGGACAGCAATTCACCCCTCCACTTT.

The chain recombines TRBV29-1 with TRBJ2-1, with D maybe TRBD2 (6 bases). Germline CDR1 SQVTM, CDR2 ANQGSEA. This CDR3 has 15 amino acids. Deletions cut 1 base from V and 0 bases from J, with 10 bases between. CDR3 DNA sequence: TGCAGCGTTGAAGGCGGGGTCCCCTCCTACAATGAGCAGTTCTTC. This gives the protein CSVEGGVPSYNEQFF.

This clone was seen more than once but under ten times. This chain joins TRBV3-1 (or the pseudogene TRBV3-2) and TRBJ2-1; tentatively, D is TRBD2 (6 bases). The V end lost 5 bases, the J end lost 0 bases, and 26 bases lay between the germline ends. The CDR3 totals 20 residues. Germline V gene sequence: CDR1 LGHDT, CDR2 YNNKEL (reference sequence). The CDR3 region is CASSYGSEGKAVLSYNEQFF. CDR3 DNA sequence: TGTGCCAGCAGCTACGGGAGTGAGGGCAAGGCGGTTCTCTCCTACAATGAGCAGTTCTTC.

V is TRBV6-5 and J is TRBJ2-3; 8 bases line up with TRBD2. With V trimmed by 0 bases and J by 5 bases, 7 bases remained unmatched. CDR3 length: 16 amino acids. Germline V gene sequence: CDR1 MNHEY, CDR2 SVGAGI. The CDR3 DNA sequence: TGTGCCAGCAGTTACTCCGGGACTAGACTTGGAGATACGCAGTATTTT. Encoded protein: CASSYSGTRLGDTQYF.

The V and J genes are TRBV28 and TRBJ2-1; 14 bases line up with TRBD2. The CDR3 sequence is 14 residues long. V lost 7 bases, J lost 7 bases, and 3 bases stayed unmatched. Germline CDR1 MDHEN, CDR2 SYDVKM. As DNA, the CDR3 is TGTGCCAGCACCAGGACTAGCGGGAGGAATGAGCAGTTCTTC. This translates into CASTRTSGRNEQFF.

The rearrangement uses TRBV4-1 and TRBJ1-3, with D uncertain. The CDR3 covers 16 residues. Germline V gene data show CDR1 as MGHRA and CDR2 as YSYEKL. The germline V and J ends were trimmed by 2 bases and 3 bases, with 14 bases remaining between them. The CDR3: CASSQLGVSFGNTIYF. CDR3 nucleotide sequence: TGCGCCAGCAGCCAACTCGGGGTTAGTTTTGGAAACACCATATATTTT.

Comment on this clone: The same CDR3 also results from other DNA sequences found in this sample. The chain combines TRBV11-3 with TRBJ2-5; 10 bases fit TRBD1. This CDR3 region has 16 residues. V was clipped by 1 base and J by 5 bases; unmatched bases: 7. Germline lookup yields CDR1 SGHNT and CDR2 YENEEA. The CDR3, as DNA: TGTGCCAGCAGCTTAGGAACCGGGACAGGGGAGGAGACCCAGTACTTC. This codes for CASSLGTGTGEETQYF.

This clone occurred once. The rearrangement links TRBV30 to TRBJ2-1; TRBD2 might be the D (6 bases). The V and J ends lost 4 bases and 6 bases respectively, with 10 bases between them. The CDR3 covers 12 residues. Germline lookup yields CDR1 GTSNPN and CDR2 SVGIG (reference sequence). CDR3 sequence (DNA): TGTGCCTGGATGTCCGGGGGCAATGAGCAGTTCTTC. It codes for CAWMSGGNEQFF. Using reference TRBV30 and TRBJ2-1 for the parts outside the CDR3, the full variable domain is SQTIHQWPATLVQPVGSPLSLECTVEGTSNPNLYWYRQAAGRGLQLLFYSVGIGQISSEVPQNLSASRPQDRQFILSSKKLLLSDSGFYLCAWMSGGNEQFFGPGTRLTVL.

The CDR3 spells CASSRAGVEETQYF. In DNA form, the CDR3 reads TGTGCCAGCAGCCGGGCGGGAGTTGAGGAGACCCAGTACTTC. The V gene is TRBV28, the J gene TRBJ2-5; TRBD2 matches at 7 bases. Germline values: CDR1 MDHEN, CDR2 SYDVKM. The CDR3 length is 14 residues. Trimming took 6 bases from V and 5 from J; bases not matched to a gene: 9.

This clone was recorded only once. The chain combines TRBV28 with TRBJ2-3; 7 bases are shared with TRBD2. Trimming removed 5 bases from V and 1 base from J; junction bases left unmatched: 9. The CDR3 spans 16 residues. In germline, CDR1 is MDHEN, CDR2 SYDVKM. The CDR3 region has the DNA TGTGCCAGCAGTCCGGCGTTAGCGGGCGGCACAGATACGCAGTATTTT. This gives the protein CASSPALAGGTDTQYF. Full variable domain (missing parts from reference TRBV28 and TRBJ2-3): DVKVTQSSRYLVKRTGEKVFLECVQDMDHENMFWYRQDPGLGLRLIYFSYDVKMKEKGDIPEGYSVSREKKERFSLILESASTNQTSMYLCASSPALAGGTDTQYFGPGTRLTVL.

The chain couples TRBV18 to TRBJ2-3; D call uncertain. Germline CDR1 and CDR2: KGHSH and LQKENI. CDR3 length: 14 residues. Trimming removed 8 bases from V and 0 bases from J, with 12 bases in between. In nucleotides, the CDR3 is TGTGCCAGCGCGGAAGGAGCTAGCACAGATACGCAGTATTTT. Translating it yields CASAEGASTDTQYF.

V gene TRBV5-1 combines with J gene TRBJ2-5; 9 bases map to TRBD2. The ends lost 1 base at V and 4 bases at J; junction bases unmatched: 5. The CDR3 has 15 amino acids. Germline V gene sequence: CDR1 SGHRS, CDR2 YFSETQ. DNA for the CDR3: TGCGCCAGCAGCTTGTCTCTAGCGGGACTAGAGACCCAGTACTTC. Translated: CASSLSLAGLETQYF. Combining the CDR3 with reference TRBV5-1 and TRBJ2-5 gives the whole variable domain KAGVTQTPRYLIKTRGQQVTLSCSPISGHRSVSWYQQTPGQGLQFLFEYFSETQRNKGNFPGRFSGRQFSNSRSEMNVSTLELGDSALYLCASSLSLAGLETQYFGPGTRLLVL.

The chain has TRBV25-1 and TRBJ2-7, with 13 bases lining up with TRBD2. J was trimmed by 7 bases and V by 1 base; bases with no gene match: 7. This CDR3 is built from 16 residues. Germline loops: CDR1 MGHDK, CDR2 SYGVNS. CDR3 residues: CASSEWRTSGRCEQYF. The CDR3 DNA reads as TGTGCCAGCAGTGAATGGAGGACTAGCGGGAGATGTGAGCAGTACTTC.

This clone appeared a few times. V and J are TRBV7-9 and TRBJ1-2; D gene unclear. V dropped 5 bases and J dropped 6 bases, with 19 bases sitting between them. CDR1 is SEHNR, CDR2 FQNEAQ, per germline (reference sequence). The length of the CDR3 is 15 residues. CDR3 nucleotide sequence: TGTGCCAGCAGCATCTCACCGGGGATTTCCGATGGCTACACCTTC. This gives the protein CASSISPGISDGYTF.

The rearrangement joins TRBV28 to TRBJ2-7, with TRBD2 identical over 7 bases. There are 15 residues in the CDR3. Germline trimming cut 3 bases from V and 2 bases from J; bases unmatched to any gene: 7. Germline lookup yields CDR1 MDHEN and CDR2 SYDVKM. The CDR3 nucleotides are TGTGCCAGCAGTTTTATTAGCGGGTCCACCTACGAGCAGTACTTC. Its protein is CASSFISGSTYEQYF.

The genes are TRBV18 and TRBJ1-1; D not certain. Germline values: CDR1 KGHSH, CDR2 LQKENI. The CDR3 extends over 13 amino acids. V gave up 2 bases and J gave up 6 bases, with 10 bases separating them. The chain's CDR3 is CASSPGRKPEAFF. The DNA for the CDR3 is TGTGCCAGCTCACCAGGCAGGAAACCTGAAGCTTTCTTT.

V is TRBV24-1 and J is TRBJ1-5; TRBD1 matches at 8 bases. The trim removed 3 bases at V and 6 bases at J, leaving 9 bases unmatched. This CDR3 spans 16 amino acids. Looked up from germline, CDR1 is KGHDR and CDR2 is SFDVKD. CDR3 amino acids: CATSDPGQGEGQPQHF. Written as DNA, the CDR3 is TGTGCCACCAGTGATCCCGGACAGGGAGAGGGTCAGCCCCAGCATTTT.

The chain has TRBV27 and TRBJ2-7; 7 bases fit TRBD1. This CDR3 region has 15 residues. The J segment lost 7 bases and the V segment lost 5 bases, leaving 14 bases of the junction unmatched. Germline V gene sequence: CDR1 MNHEY, CDR2 SMNVEV (reference sequence). The CDR3 is CASSTPGTAQGEQYF. Written as DNA, the CDR3 is TGTGCCAGCAGTACACCCGGGACAGCCCAAGGGGAGCAGTACTTC.

The genes are TRBV6-2 or TRBV6-3 and TRBJ2-1; D unclear. Germline CDR1 reads MNHEY; CDR2 reads SVGEGT. This CDR3 has 15 amino acids. V lost 5 bases, J lost 0 bases, and 11 bases lay in between. CDR3 sequence (DNA): TGTGCCAGCAGTAAACCTAGAAACTCCTACAATGAGCAGTTCTTC. It translates to CASSKPRNSYNEQFF.

The V and J genes are TRBV6-2 or TRBV6-3 and TRBJ1-5; tentatively, D is TRBD1 (5 bases). Germline loops: CDR1 MNHEY, CDR2 SVGEGT. The CDR3 contains 14 residues. Deletions cut 2 bases from V and 2 bases from J, with 7 bases between. CDR3 sequence (DNA): TGTGCCAGCAGTTACACACAGGGCAATCAGCCCCAGCATTTT. It encodes CASSYTQGNQPQHF.

The CDR3: CASSQDGGSDQPQHF. The CDR3 nucleotides are TGTGCCAGCAGCCAGGACGGTGGGAGCGATCAGCCCCAGCATTTT. The V gene is TRBV7-9, the J gene TRBJ1-5; D is unclear. CDR1 is SEHNR, CDR2 FQNEAQ, per germline (reference sequence). This CDR3 has 15 amino acids. Trimming removed 5 bases at V and 5 bases at J, with 16 bases between. The full variable domain, completed using reference TRBV7-9 and TRBJ1-5, is DTGVSQNPRHKITKRGQNVTFRCDPISEHNRLYWYRQTLGQGPEFLTYFQNEAQLEKSRLLSDRFSAERPKGSFSTLEIQRTEQGDSAMYLCASSQDGGSDQPQHFGDGTRLSIL.

The V call is TRBV6-2 or TRBV6-3, the J call TRBJ2-7, with 7 bases matching TRBD1. CDR1 MNHEY and CDR2 SVGEGT come from the germline V gene. The CDR3 is 15 residues long. J was trimmed by 2 bases and V by 5 bases; bases with no gene match: 9. CDR3 loop: CASSHLTGTAYEQYF. The CDR3 DNA is TGTGCCAGCAGTCATCTTACCGGGACAGCCTACGAGCAGTACTTC.